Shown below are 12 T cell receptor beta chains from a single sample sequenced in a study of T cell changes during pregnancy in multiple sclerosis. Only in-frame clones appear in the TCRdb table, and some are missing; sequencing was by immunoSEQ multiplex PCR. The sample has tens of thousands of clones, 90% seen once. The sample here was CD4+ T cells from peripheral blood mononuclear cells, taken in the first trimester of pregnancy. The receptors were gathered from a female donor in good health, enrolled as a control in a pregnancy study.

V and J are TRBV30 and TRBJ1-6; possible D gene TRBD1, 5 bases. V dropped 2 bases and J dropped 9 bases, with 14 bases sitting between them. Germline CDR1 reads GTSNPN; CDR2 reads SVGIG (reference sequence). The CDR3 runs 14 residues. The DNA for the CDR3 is TGTGCCTGGAGTCTAGAAACAGGCGCTTCACCCCTCCACTTT. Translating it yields CAWSLETGASPLHF.

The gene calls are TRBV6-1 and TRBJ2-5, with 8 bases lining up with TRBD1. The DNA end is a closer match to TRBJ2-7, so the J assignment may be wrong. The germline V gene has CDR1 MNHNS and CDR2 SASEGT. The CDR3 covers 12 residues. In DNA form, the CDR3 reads TGTGCCAACCGACCCACAGGGGGCGAGCAGTACTTC. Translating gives CANRPTGGEQYF.

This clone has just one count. CDR3 sequence (DNA): TGTGCCAGCAGCCCCAGACAGGGGGCTGCTGGAAACACCATATATTTT. Amino acid sequence: CASSPRQGAAGNTIYF. The chain links TRBV7-2 to TRBJ1-3; 10 bases line up with TRBD1. The length of the CDR3 is 16 residues. Germline trimming cut 5 bases from V and 2 bases from J; bases unmatched to any gene: 6. CDR1 is SGHTA, CDR2 FQGNSA, per germline.

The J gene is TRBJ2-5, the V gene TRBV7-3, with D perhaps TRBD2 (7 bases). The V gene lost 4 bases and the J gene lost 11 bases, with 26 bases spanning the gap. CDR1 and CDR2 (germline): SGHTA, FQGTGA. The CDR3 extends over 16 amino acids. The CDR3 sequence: CASSSGGGRASLEQYF. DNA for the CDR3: TGTGCCAGCAGCTCCGGCGGGGGCCGCGCCTCCTTGGAGCAGTACTTC.

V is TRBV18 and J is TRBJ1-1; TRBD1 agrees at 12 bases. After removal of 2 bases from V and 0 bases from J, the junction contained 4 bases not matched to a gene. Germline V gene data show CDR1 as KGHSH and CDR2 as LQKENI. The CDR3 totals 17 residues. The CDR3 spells CASSPGTGGSMNTEAFF. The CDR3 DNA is TGTGCCAGCTCACCAGGGACAGGGGGCTCTATGAACACTGAAGCTTTCTTT.

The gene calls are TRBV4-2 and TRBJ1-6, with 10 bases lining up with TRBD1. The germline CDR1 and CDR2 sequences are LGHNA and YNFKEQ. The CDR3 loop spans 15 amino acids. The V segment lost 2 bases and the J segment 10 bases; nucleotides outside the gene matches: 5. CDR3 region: CASSQSTGGLSPLHF. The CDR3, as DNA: TGTGCCAGCAGCCAATCGACAGGGGGCCTGTCACCCCTCCACTTT.

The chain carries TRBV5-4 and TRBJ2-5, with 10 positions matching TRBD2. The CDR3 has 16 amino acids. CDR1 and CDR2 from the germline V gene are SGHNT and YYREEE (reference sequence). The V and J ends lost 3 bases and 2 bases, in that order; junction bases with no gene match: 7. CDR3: CASSWLAGGPQETQYF. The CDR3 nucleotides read TGTGCCAGCAGCTGGTTAGCGGGGGGTCCACAAGAGACCCAGTACTTC.

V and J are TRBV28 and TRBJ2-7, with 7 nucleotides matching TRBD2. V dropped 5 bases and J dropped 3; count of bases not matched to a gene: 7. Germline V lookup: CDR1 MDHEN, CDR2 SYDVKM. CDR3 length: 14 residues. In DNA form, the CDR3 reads TGTGCCAGCAGTCGGGGGGTCGGGTTCTACGAGCAGTACTTC. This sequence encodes CASSRGVGFYEQYF. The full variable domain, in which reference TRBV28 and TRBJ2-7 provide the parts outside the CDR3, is DVKVTQSSRYLVKRTGEKVFLECVQDMDHENMFWYRQDPGLGLRLIYFSYDVKMKEKGDIPEGYSVSREKKERFSLILESASTNQTSMYLCASSRGVGFYEQYFGPGTRLTVT.

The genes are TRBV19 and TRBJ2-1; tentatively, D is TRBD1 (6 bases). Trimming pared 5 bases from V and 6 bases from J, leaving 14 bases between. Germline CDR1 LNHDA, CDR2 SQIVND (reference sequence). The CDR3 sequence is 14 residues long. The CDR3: CASSWTVRLNEQFF. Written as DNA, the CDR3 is TGTGCCAGTAGTTGGACAGTGAGGCTCAATGAGCAGTTCTTC.

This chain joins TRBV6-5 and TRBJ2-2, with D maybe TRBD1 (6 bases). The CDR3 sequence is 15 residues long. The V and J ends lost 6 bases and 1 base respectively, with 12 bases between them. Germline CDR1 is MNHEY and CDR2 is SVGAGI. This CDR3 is CASRAKTGNTGELFF. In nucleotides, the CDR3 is TGTGCCAGCAGGGCCAAGACAGGGAACACCGGGGAGCTGTTTTTT.

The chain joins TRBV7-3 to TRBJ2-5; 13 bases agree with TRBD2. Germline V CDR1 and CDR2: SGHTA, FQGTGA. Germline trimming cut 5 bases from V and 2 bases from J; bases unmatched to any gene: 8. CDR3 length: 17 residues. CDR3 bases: TGTGCCAGCAGCCTGGGGGGACTAGCGGGGAATCAAGAGACCCAGTACTTC. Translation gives CASSLGGLAGNQETQYF.

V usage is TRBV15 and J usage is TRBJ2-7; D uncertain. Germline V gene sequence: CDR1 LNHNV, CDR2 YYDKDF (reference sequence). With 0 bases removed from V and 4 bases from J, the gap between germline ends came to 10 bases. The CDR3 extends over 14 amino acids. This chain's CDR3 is CATSRDIRGYEQYF. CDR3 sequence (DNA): TGTGCCACCAGCAGAGATATAAGAGGATACGAGCAGTACTTC. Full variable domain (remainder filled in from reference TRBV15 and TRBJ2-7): DAMVIQNPRYQVTQFGKPVTLSCSQTLNHNVMYWYQQKSSQAPKLLFHYYDKDFNNEADTPDNFQSRRPNTSFCFLDIRSPGLGDTAMYLCATSRDIRGYEQYFGPGTRLTVT.